This TCR beta chain emerged from a study of T cell responses to AZD1222 COVID-19 vaccine. This clone was observed once. Its antigen remains unknown. Produced via immunoSEQ multiplex PCR; TCRdb's table is partial and in-frame only. The sample lists 100,000 to 150,000 clones, about 90% occurring once. The length of the CDR3 is 15 residues. Per the germline V gene, CDR1 is SGDLS and CDR2 is YYNGEE. V was trimmed by 2 bases and J by 1 base, leaving 12 bases between them. Study-level results: Donors in the cohort were predominantly white British and more often female, and clonal diversity was possibly underestimated. Targets within unmutated variant regions were reportedly found for nearly half of spike-specific TCRs.

This sample comprised peripheral blood, obtained on day 0 of AZD1222 vaccination. V is TRBV9 and J is TRBJ1-1, with a possible D match to TRBD1 (6 bases). The TCR originated in an adult in good health. In nucleotides, the CDR3 is TGTGCCAGCAGCGTCCAAGGAGGGGGGAACACTGAAGCTTTCTTT. Encoded protein: CASSVQGGGNTEAFF.